This is a list of T cell receptor beta chains from one sample in a study of early T cells in non-severe SARS-CoV-2 infection. TCRdb passed the 5' RACE reads through MiXCR, listing each CDR3 protein once. The sample holds more than 75,000 distinct CDR3 sequences, around 13% seen once. Sequencing input: whole blood. The receptors were sampled from an adult who was a healthcare worker with PCR-confirmed SARS-CoV-2 infection or an uninfected control (not recorded which). CDR3s include the opening cysteine and the closing phenylalanine or tryptophan. Fields, in order: J gene, V gene, D gene, clone size, CDR3 DNA, CDR3 protein. The D gene is left open where the match is weak. Only part of the rows carry a size: once, few, many, or a class if the clone is expanded.

TRBJ2-5 | TRBV5-1 | TRBD2 | few | TGCGCCAGCAGCCTCCTAGCGGGGGGTCAGAAAGAGACCCAGTACTTC | CASSLLAGGQKETQYF
TRBJ2-7 | TRBV15 | . | few | TGTGCCACCAGAACGGGACACTCCTACGAGCAGTACTTC | CATRTGHSYEQYF
TRBJ2-7 | TRBV2 | . | . | TGTGCCACTACGGGGGACAGCAATTCCTACGAGCAGTACTTC | CATTGDSNSYEQYF
TRBJ1-5 | TRBV6-5 | . | . | TGTGCCAGCAGTTACTCGGACACGCGGCAGCCCCAGCATTTT | CASSYSDTRQPQHF
TRBJ1-1 | TRBV10-3 | . | . | TGTGCCATCAACACAGGGACCACTGAAGCTTTCTTT | CAINTGTTEAFF
TRBJ2-5 | TRBV12-3/TRBV12-4 | . | many | TGTGCCAGCAGTTTCCAAGAGACCCAGTACTTC | CASSFQETQYF
TRBJ1-3 | TRBV10-3 | . | few | TGTGCCATCAGTGAGGTGCGGCAGCGAAACACCATATATTTT | CAISEVRQRNTIYF
TRBJ1-6 | TRBV5-1 | . | few | TGCGCCAGCAGCTTGACAGAGTATAATTCACCCCTCCACTTT | CASSLTEYNSPLHF
TRBJ1-1 | TRBV11-2 | . | few | TGTGCCAGCAGCTTACAGGGAGGGCCCACTGAAGCTTTCTTT | CASSLQGGPTEAFF
TRBJ1-1 | TRBV12-3/TRBV12-4 | . | many | TGTGCCAGCAGTTTCAGCCCTGAAGCTTTCTTT | CASSFSPEAFF
TRBJ1-6 | TRBV27 | TRBD1 | many | TGTGCCAGCAGTTTAGGACAGGATCGATCACCCCTCCACTTT | CASSLGQDRSPLHF
TRBJ1-4 | TRBV24-1 | . | many | TGTGCCACCAGCGGGGTTGGGGAAAAACTGTTTTTT | CATSGVGEKLFF
TRBJ2-3 | TRBV10-3 | . | few | TGTGCCATCAGTGAGTCGATCGGGGGGCAGCTCCCAGATACGCAGTATTTT | CAISESIGGQLPDTQYF
TRBJ1-1 | TRBV7-9 | . | . | TGTGCCGGGCACCCGACAGGCCCGAACACTGAAGCTTTCTTT | CAGHPTGPNTEAFF
TRBJ1-5 | TRBV4-1 | . | . | TGCGCCAGCAGCCATAACCGGGACATGAATAGCAATCAGCCCCAGCATTTT | CASSHNRDMNSNQPQHF
TRBJ2-6 | TRBV5-1 | TRBD1 | . | TGCGCCAGCAGCCCCGACAGGGCCGCAGGGGCCAACGTCCTGACTTTC | CASSPDRAAGANVLTF
TRBJ2-4 | TRBV3-1 | . | few | TGTGCCAGCAGCCAACCCCCGGGACCGATAAACATTCAGTACTTC | CASSQPPGPINIQYF
TRBJ1-6 | TRBV6-5 | . | many | TGTGCCAGCAGTTACAGGGAGTACTCACCCCTCCACTTT | CASSYREYSPLHF
TRBJ1-5 | TRBV7-9 | TRBD1 | . | TGTGCCAGCAGGCGGACAGGGGATAGCAATCAGCCCCAGCATTTT | CASRRTGDSNQPQHF
TRBJ2-7 | TRBV20-1 | . | many | TGCAGTGCTCCACATTCAGGGTCCTACGAGCAGTACTTC | CSAPHSGSYEQYF
TRBJ2-1 | TRBV5-5 | TRBD2 | many | TGTGCCAGCCGAGGGACTAGCACCCCCAATGAGCAGTTCTTC | CASRGTSTPNEQFF
TRBJ1-1 | TRBV7-2 | TRBD1 | . | TGTGCCAGCAGCTACCGGGACAGGGGCGCAGCTTTCTTT | CASSYRDRGAAFF
TRBJ1-5 | TRBV18 | TRBD1 | few | TGTGCCAGCTCACCGGAGACAGGGGACAATCAGCCCCAGCATTTT | CASSPETGDNQPQHF
TRBJ2-3 | TRBV19 | TRBD2 | few | TGTGCCAGTAGTACCTGGACTAGCGGGGGGTCCACCAGCACAGATACGCAGTATTTT | CASSTWTSGGSTSTDTQYF
TRBJ1-2 | TRBV29-1 | TRBD1 | . | TGCAGCGTTGAAGATAGGAGGACAGGGAGGAATAACTATGGCTACACCTTC | CSVEDRRTGRNNYGYTF
TRBJ2-3 | TRBV5-1 | . | . | TGCGCCAGCAGCCCCCCGGACTCAGGCACAGATACGCAGTATTTT | CASSPPDSGTDTQYF
TRBJ1-1 | TRBV7-2 | . | many | TGTGCCAGCAGCTTAAGTGGGGGCACTGAAGCTTTCTTT | CASSLSGGTEAFF
TRBJ2-1 | TRBV2 | . | few | TGTGCCAGCAGTGACTTGGTAGCGTCTTACAATGAGCAGTTCTTC | CASSDLVASYNEQFF
TRBJ1-1 | TRBV7-2 | TRBD1 | few | TGTGCCAGCAGCTCCCCAGGGGACAGGACTAACACTGAAGCTTTCTTT | CASSSPGDRTNTEAFF
TRBJ1-1 | TRBV5-1 | . | few | TGCGCCAGCAGCTTGGACGGACCCGCGAACACTGAAGCTTTCTTT | CASSLDGPANTEAFF
TRBJ2-3 | TRBV11-2 | TRBD2 | few | TGTGCCAGCAGCTTCTCTAGCGGGGCCAGCACAGATACGCAGTATTTT | CASSFSSGASTDTQYF
TRBJ2-7 | TRBV29-1 | TRBD1 | . | TGCAGCGTGGGACAGGAGTACGAGCAGTACTTC | CSVGQEYEQYF
TRBJ1-5 | TRBV6-6 | . | . | TGTGCCAGCACCCGGACGGATCAGCCCCAGCATTTT | CASTRTDQPQHF
TRBJ2-5 | TRBV12-3/TRBV12-4 | TRBD2 | . | TGTGCCAGCAGGTCTAGCGGGGGGCTGGTCGAGACCCAGTACTTC | CASRSSGGLVETQYF
TRBJ2-1 | TRBV7-2 | . | . | TGTGCCAGCTCGTTCCGTCTGATCGCCTACAATGAGCAGTTCTTC | CASSFRLIAYNEQFF
TRBJ1-1 | TRBV2 | TRBD1 | few | TGTGCCAGCGCCAGGGGGCTAGGGAGGCCTGAAGCTTTCTTT | CASARGLGRPEAFF
TRBJ2-1 | TRBV12-3/TRBV12-4 | . | . | TGTGCCAGCAATCTGGAGGGGACCCTGTCTGGACAGTTCTTC | CASNLEGTLSGQFF
TRBJ1-1 | TRBV3-1 | . | . | TGTGCCAGCAGCCAAGTCCCCAACGGGGTGGGAGCTTTCTTT | CASSQVPNGVGAFF
TRBJ2-1 | TRBV6-2/TRBV6-3 | TRBD2 | many | TGTGCCAGCAGTTACCCTGAGCGGGGGGGCCAAGTCCATGAGCAGTTCTTC | CASSYPERGGQVHEQFF
TRBJ2-1 | TRBV6-5 | TRBD1 | . | TGTGCCAGCAGTAGACAGGGGGCGCGTAATGAGCAGTTCTTC | CASSRQGARNEQFF
TRBJ1-6 | TRBV18 | . | many | TGTGCCAGCTCACCAAACTATAATTCACCCCTCCACTTT | CASSPNYNSPLHF
TRBJ1-1 | TRBV5-4 | . | few | TGTGCCAGCAGCTTGGCGGGGGTAGTGAACACTGAAGCTTTCTTT | CASSLAGVVNTEAFF
TRBJ2-3 | TRBV28 | . | many | TGTGCCAGCAGTTCCCCCGCCGATACAGATACGCAGTATTTT | CASSSPADTDTQYF
TRBJ2-5 | TRBV19 | TRBD1 | . | TGTGCCAGTCGAGCCCTCCACGCGGACAGGATAAAGACCCAGTACTTC | CASRALHADRIKTQYF
TRBJ1-5 | TRBV7-2 | TRBD1 | . | TGTGCCAGCAGCTCCGGACAGGCAATTAGCAATCAGCCCCAGCATTTT | CASSSGQAISNQPQHF